The rows below give T cell receptor beta chains drawn from one sample of a study of control samples from healthy donors and cancer patients. Libraries were prepared by immunoSEQ multiplex PCR; TCRdb keeps only in-frame clonotypes and omits some of them. Among about 3,600 clones listed, approximately 80% were seen once. Source material: formalin-fixed, paraffin-embedded tissue. The receptors stem from a female donor with melanoma. Each CDR3 is given with its conserved first and last residue. The D gene is left open where the match is weak. Rows may omit the clone size; those that give it use once, few, many or a size class.

clone size: -
D gene: -
J gene: TRBJ1-5
V gene: TRBV6-5
CDR3 DNA: TGTGCCAGCAGGGGACCGAGATATAGCAATCAGCCCCAGCATTTT
CDR3 protein: CASRGPRYSNQPQHF

clone size: few
D gene: -
J gene: TRBJ1-5
V gene: TRBV27
CDR3 DNA: TGTGCCAGCAGTTACCGGCGACAGGGCAATCAGCCCCAGCATTTT
CDR3 protein: CASSYRRQGNQPQHF

clone size: -
D gene: -
J gene: TRBJ1-5
V gene: TRBV19
CDR3 DNA: TGTGCCAGTAGTATAGAGTGGGGTAATCAGCCCCAGCATTTT
CDR3 protein: CASSIEWGNQPQHF

clone size: -
D gene: -
J gene: TRBJ2-3
V gene: TRBV6-1
CDR3 DNA: TGTGCCAGCAGTGAAGTGCTCCGCACAGATACGCAGTATTTT
CDR3 protein: CASSEVLRTDTQYF

clone size: -
D gene: TRBD1
J gene: TRBJ2-5
V gene: TRBV6-5
CDR3 DNA: TGTGCCAGCAGACGGACCGGGACAGGACAAGAGACCCAGTACTTC
CDR3 protein: CASRRTGTGQETQYF

clone size: -
D gene: TRBD1
J gene: TRBJ2-3
V gene: TRBV10-3
CDR3 DNA: TGTGCCATCAGTGAGCCGACAGGGGGAGGTGATACGCAGTATTTT
CDR3 protein: CAISEPTGGGDTQYF

clone size: once
D gene: -
J gene: TRBJ1-1
V gene: TRBV19
CDR3 DNA: TGTGCCAGTAGTATGAAGAGAGGAACTGAAGCTTTCTTT
CDR3 protein: CASSMKRGTEAFF

clone size: -
D gene: -
J gene: TRBJ2-1
V gene: TRBV19
CDR3 DNA: TGTGCCAGTAGTCCAACACTGACAGGTTTAGAATTCTTC
CDR3 protein: CASSPTLTGLEFF

clone size: -
D gene: TRBD1
J gene: TRBJ2-5
V gene: TRBV19
CDR3 DNA: TGTGCCAGTAGTATCCCGGACAGGGAAGAGACCCAGTACTTC
CDR3 protein: CASSIPDREETQYF

clone size: once
D gene: TRBD2
J gene: TRBJ2-2
V gene: TRBV3-1/TRBV3-2
CDR3 DNA: TGTGCCAGCAGCCCAGACCGGGACTACAACACCGGGGAGCTGTTTTTT
CDR3 protein: CASSPDRDYNTGELFF

clone size: -
D gene: -
J gene: TRBJ1-1
V gene: TRBV18
CDR3 DNA: TGTGCCAGCCTACCGACGGAAGGCACTGAAGCTTTCTTT
CDR3 protein: CASLPTEGTEAFF

clone size: -
D gene: -
J gene: TRBJ2-1
V gene: TRBV6-5
CDR3 DNA: TGTGCCAGCAGGCGAGGGCTCGGGGAGCAGTTCTTC
CDR3 protein: CASRRGLGEQFF

clone size: -
D gene: TRBD2
J gene: TRBJ2-3
V gene: TRBV18
CDR3 DNA: TGTGCCAGCTCACGTTCCCCTACAGCGGGAGCAGATACGCAGTATTTT
CDR3 protein: CASSRSPTAGADTQYF

clone size: -
D gene: -
J gene: TRBJ2-2
V gene: TRBV29-1
CDR3 DNA: TGCAGCGTGATACAGGGCACCGGGGAGCTGTTTTTT
CDR3 protein: CSVIQGTGELFF

clone size: -
D gene: TRBD2
J gene: TRBJ2-2
V gene: TRBV30
CDR3 DNA: TGTGCCTGGAGGTTGGTAGCGGGAGGTACCGGGGAGCTGTTTTTT
CDR3 protein: CAWRLVAGGTGELFF

clone size: -
D gene: -
J gene: TRBJ2-3
V gene: TRBV9
CDR3 DNA: TGTGCCAGCAGTCTAGCCCAATCGACGAGCACAGATACGCAGTATTTT
CDR3 protein: CASSLAQSTSTDTQYF

clone size: -
D gene: -
J gene: TRBJ2-5
V gene: TRBV24-1
CDR3 DNA: TGTGCCACCAGTGACCCCACACCATCTGGGGCCCAAGAGACCCAGTACTTC
CDR3 protein: CATSDPTPSGAQETQYF

clone size: -
D gene: -
J gene: TRBJ2-5
V gene: TRBV5-6
CDR3 DNA: TGTGCCAGCAGCTTATCGCCCCAAGAGACCCAGTACTTC
CDR3 protein: CASSLSPQETQYF

clone size: -
D gene: -
J gene: TRBJ2-1
V gene: TRBV7-9
CDR3 DNA: TGTGCCAGCAGCTTAGACACCGACTACCCGGGAGCTAATGAGCAGTTCTTC
CDR3 protein: CASSLDTDYPGANEQFF

clone size: once
D gene: TRBD1
J gene: TRBJ1-6
V gene: TRBV25-1
CDR3 DNA: TGTGCCAGCAGTGCCACAGGGGGCTTAGCACCCCTCCACTTT
CDR3 protein: CASSATGGLAPLHF

clone size: few
D gene: TRBD2
J gene: TRBJ2-3
V gene: TRBV6-2/TRBV6-3
CDR3 DNA: TGTGCCAGCAGTTACCGTCCCCTAGCGGGAGTAAAGATAGATACGCAGTATTTT
CDR3 protein: CASSYRPLAGVKIDTQYF

clone size: -
D gene: -
J gene: TRBJ2-7
V gene: TRBV10-2
CDR3 DNA: TGCGCCAGCAGTGTTAGCGCCCACTACGAGCAGTACTTC
CDR3 protein: CASSVSAHYEQYF

clone size: -
D gene: -
J gene: TRBJ2-7
V gene: TRBV7-2
CDR3 DNA: TGTGCCAGCAGCTTAGGGTTGAGGGCCTCCTACGAGCAGTACTTC
CDR3 protein: CASSLGLRASYEQYF

clone size: -
D gene: TRBD1
J gene: TRBJ1-1
V gene: TRBV5-5
CDR3 DNA: TGTGCCAGCAGCCCTTGGGACAGGCCGAACACTGAAGCTTTCTTT
CDR3 protein: CASSPWDRPNTEAFF

clone size: -
D gene: -
J gene: TRBJ2-4
V gene: TRBV4-1
CDR3 DNA: TGCGCCAGCAGCCAAGAGGGTTCCAAAAACATTCAGTACTTC
CDR3 protein: CASSQEGSKNIQYF

clone size: -
D gene: -
J gene: TRBJ2-3
V gene: TRBV11-3
CDR3 DNA: TGTGCCAGCAGCTTAGGACAGAGCACAGATACGCAGTATTTT
CDR3 protein: CASSLGQSTDTQYF

clone size: once
D gene: -
J gene: TRBJ2-4
V gene: TRBV6-5
CDR3 DNA: TGTGCCAGCAGTCCCACCTGGGGCAGCATTCAGTACTTC
CDR3 protein: CASSPTWGSIQYF

clone size: -
D gene: TRBD1
J gene: TRBJ1-1
V gene: TRBV18
CDR3 DNA: TGTGCCAGCTCTCTTGGGACAGGGGGCGCAGGGGTGACTGAAGCTTTCTTT
CDR3 protein: CASSLGTGGAGVTEAFF

clone size: -
D gene: -
J gene: TRBJ2-5
V gene: TRBV10-2
CDR3 DNA: TGCGCCAGCAGGGAGGACTATACCCACTTC
CDR3 protein: CASREDYTHF

clone size: -
D gene: -
J gene: TRBJ1-1
V gene: TRBV10-3
CDR3 DNA: TGTGCCATCAGTGAGTGGGGGAGTGGCACTGAAGCTTTCTTT
CDR3 protein: CAISEWGSGTEAFF

clone size: -
D gene: -
J gene: TRBJ2-1
V gene: TRBV7-2
CDR3 DNA: TGTGCCAGCAGCTTAATCAGGAGCTTCTACAATGAGCAGTTCTTC
CDR3 protein: CASSLIRSFYNEQFF

clone size: -
D gene: -
J gene: TRBJ1-4
V gene: TRBV28
CDR3 DNA: TGTGCCAGCAGTTTGACAGATGAAAAACTGTTTTTT
CDR3 protein: CASSLTDEKLFF

clone size: once
D gene: -
J gene: TRBJ2-7
V gene: TRBV4-3
CDR3 DNA: TGCGCCAGCTCACCGGGGATCGGATACGAGCAGTACTTC
CDR3 protein: CASSPGIGYEQYF

clone size: -
D gene: -
J gene: TRBJ1-4
V gene: TRBV20-1
CDR3 DNA: TGCAGTGCTAGTTTCCCAGGGAATGAAAAACTGTTTTTT
CDR3 protein: CSASFPGNEKLFF

clone size: -
D gene: -
J gene: TRBJ2-1
V gene: TRBV28
CDR3 DNA: TGTGCCAGCAGTTTAAATCTGTTCGAGCAGTTCTTC
CDR3 protein: CASSLNLFEQFF

clone size: -
D gene: TRBD2
J gene: TRBJ2-5
V gene: TRBV28
CDR3 DNA: TGTGCCAGCAGCCGCGGACTAGCGATACAAGAGACCCAGTACTTC
CDR3 protein: CASSRGLAIQETQYF

clone size: -
D gene: -
J gene: TRBJ1-1
V gene: TRBV9
CDR3 DNA: TGTGCCAGCAGCCTAGGGGACACCTACACTGAAGCTTTCTTT
CDR3 protein: CASSLGDTYTEAFF

clone size: -
D gene: -
J gene: TRBJ2-1
V gene: TRBV6-1
CDR3 DNA: TGTGCCAGCAGTGAAAGAGGTTCCCAGGGGTGGGACAATGAGCAGTTCTTC
CDR3 protein: CASSERGSQGWDNEQFF

clone size: -
D gene: -
J gene: TRBJ2-2
V gene: TRBV28
CDR3 DNA: TGTGCCAGCAGTTTAAAACAGGGTTGGGGCGGGGAGCTGTTTTTT
CDR3 protein: CASSLKQGWGGELFF

clone size: few
D gene: TRBD1
J gene: TRBJ1-5
V gene: TRBV30
CDR3 DNA: TGTGCCTGGAGCCAACAGGGGGGGGCGCCCCAGCATTTT
CDR3 protein: CAWSQQGGAPQHF

clone size: -
D gene: -
J gene: TRBJ2-5
V gene: TRBV7-9
CDR3 DNA: TGTGCCAGCAGTTCCAACGGAGGAGAGACCCAGTACTTC
CDR3 protein: CASSSNGGETQYF

clone size: -
D gene: -
J gene: TRBJ1-1
V gene: TRBV2
CDR3 DNA: TGTGCCAGCAGTGAAGGACAGCTGAACACTGAAGCTTTCTTT
CDR3 protein: CASSEGQLNTEAFF

clone size: -
D gene: TRBD2
J gene: TRBJ2-1
V gene: TRBV7-3
CDR3 DNA: TGTGTCAGCAGCTTCGGTAGCGGGAGTGTCTATGAGCAGTTCTTC
CDR3 protein: CVSSFGSGSVYEQFF

clone size: -
D gene: -
J gene: TRBJ2-2
V gene: TRBV4-2
CDR3 DNA: TGTGCCAGTTTACGGGGTGAGGGGGGGGAGCTGTTTTTT
CDR3 protein: CASLRGEGGELFF

clone size: -
D gene: TRBD1
J gene: TRBJ1-5
V gene: TRBV30
CDR3 DNA: TGTGCCTGGAGACAACAGGGGGGGGCGCCCCAGCATTTT
CDR3 protein: CAWRQQGGAPQHF

clone size: -
D gene: -
J gene: TRBJ1-2
V gene: TRBV9
CDR3 DNA: TGTGCCAGCAGCGTAGCGTCAGGGTACTATGGCTACACCTTC
CDR3 protein: CASSVASGYYGYTF

clone size: -
D gene: TRBD2
J gene: TRBJ2-7
V gene: TRBV6-5
CDR3 DNA: TGTGCCAGCACTAAGACTAGCGGGAGGAAGTACGAGCAGTACTTC
CDR3 protein: CASTKTSGRKYEQYF

clone size: -
D gene: -
J gene: TRBJ2-5
V gene: TRBV7-9
CDR3 DNA: TGTGCCAGCAGCTTCTCAACGGGGCTGGGGACCCAGTACTTC
CDR3 protein: CASSFSTGLGTQYF

clone size: -
D gene: -
J gene: TRBJ2-3
V gene: TRBV10-3
CDR3 DNA: TGTGCCATCACCCCGACAGACCTTCCCACAGATACGCAGTATTTT
CDR3 protein: CAITPTDLPTDTQYF

clone size: -
D gene: -
J gene: TRBJ2-5
V gene: TRBV21-1
CDR3 DNA: TGTGCCAGCAGCAAAGTAGCGGAGCTCCATTTATCGGAGACCCAGTACTTC
CDR3 protein: CASSKVAELHLSETQYF

clone size: -
D gene: -
J gene: TRBJ1-5
V gene: TRBV7-2
CDR3 DNA: TGTGCCAGCAGCTTAGGGCCAGGCAAACTCAATCAGCCCCAGCATTTT
CDR3 protein: CASSLGPGKLNQPQHF

clone size: -
D gene: -
J gene: TRBJ2-7
V gene: TRBV3-1/TRBV3-2
CDR3 DNA: TGTGCCAGCAGCCTACAGACCTTCGAGCAGTACTTC
CDR3 protein: CASSLQTFEQYF

clone size: -
D gene: -
J gene: TRBJ2-3
V gene: TRBV7-9
CDR3 DNA: TGTGCCAGCAGCTTAGCGGCTAGGACTGATACGCAGTATTTT
CDR3 protein: CASSLAARTDTQYF

clone size: -
D gene: -
J gene: TRBJ2-1
V gene: TRBV11-2
CDR3 DNA: TGTGCCAGCAGAACGACCGGCTCCTACAATGAGCAGTTCTTC
CDR3 protein: CASRTTGSYNEQFF